This TCR beta chain was sequenced during a study of blood T cells in healthy people across ages. For this clonotype: Its antigen remains unidentified.

V shed 0 bases and J 9 bases; nucleotides not matched to a gene: 10. The germline V gene encodes CDR1 DFQATT and CDR2 SNEGSKA (reference sequence). The CDR3 has 15 amino acids. Each donor supplied approximately 10 milliliters of peripheral blood. General study points: Among long-lived donors, naive CD4+ cells were more numerous and diversity higher than in aged donors.

Using a J-beta primer mix together with a sample-barcoded 5' primer, a second PCR was run for roughly 7 to 12 cycles. TCRdb fed the 5' RACE reads into MiXCR, producing one record per CDR3 protein. The data contain about 970,000 distinct CDR3 sequences, just over 50% of them singletons. The chain employs TRBV20-1 and TRBJ2-1; 8 bases agree with TRBD2. This clonotype was obtained from a woman aged 55-70 years in good health. Material: blood. The CDR3 region has the DNA TGCAGTGCTAGAGATTGGGGGCTAGCGGGCAGTGAGCAGTTCTTC. Translated, it gives CSARDWGLAGSEQFF.